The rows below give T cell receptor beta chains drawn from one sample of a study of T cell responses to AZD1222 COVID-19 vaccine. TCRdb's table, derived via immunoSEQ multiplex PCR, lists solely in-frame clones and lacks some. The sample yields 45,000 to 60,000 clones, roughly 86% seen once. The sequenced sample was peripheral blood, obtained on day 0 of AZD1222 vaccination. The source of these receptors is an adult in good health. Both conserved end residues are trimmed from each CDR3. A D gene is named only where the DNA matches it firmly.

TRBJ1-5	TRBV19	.	ASSSRAEAGNQPQH
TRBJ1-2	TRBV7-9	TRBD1	ASSRGQGFHGYT
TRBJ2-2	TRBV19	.	ASSIARAGELF
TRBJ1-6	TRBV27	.	ASSLTRGRSPLH
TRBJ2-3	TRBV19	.	ASRLGGTDTQY
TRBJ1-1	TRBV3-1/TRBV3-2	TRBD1	ASSQEQGATF
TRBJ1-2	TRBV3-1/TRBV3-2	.	ASSQVGVGYT
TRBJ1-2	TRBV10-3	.	AITRGREGTGYGYT
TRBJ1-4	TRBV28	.	ASSLGGAGINEKLF
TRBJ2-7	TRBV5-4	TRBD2	ASSLSGIVYEQY
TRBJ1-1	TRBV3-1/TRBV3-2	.	ASSQEGGLEAF
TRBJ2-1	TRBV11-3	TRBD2	ASSLGLADYNEQF
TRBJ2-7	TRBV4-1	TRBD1	ASSPDRGVYEQY
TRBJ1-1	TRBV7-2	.	ASSFSPNTEAF
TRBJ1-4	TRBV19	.	ASSDEKLF
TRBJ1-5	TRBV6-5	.	ASSLQGNNQPQH
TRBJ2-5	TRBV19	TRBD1	ASSGTAQETQY
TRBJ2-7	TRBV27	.	ASSLNDLGGSYEQY
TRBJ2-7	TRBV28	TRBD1	ASSRPGTGSYEQY
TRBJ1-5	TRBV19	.	ASTLGRRDNQPQH
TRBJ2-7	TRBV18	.	ASSRFEGEAY
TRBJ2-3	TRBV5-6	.	ASSLEGRFDTQY
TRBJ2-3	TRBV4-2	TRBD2	ASSQELAASTDTQY
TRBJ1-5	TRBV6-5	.	ASPLISNQPQH
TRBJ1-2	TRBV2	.	ASSPPTIGSYT
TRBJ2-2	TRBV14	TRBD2	ASSQRRGRGTGELF
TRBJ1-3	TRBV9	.	ASSLGQGSGNTIY
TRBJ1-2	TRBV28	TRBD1	ASTPGQGAFGYT
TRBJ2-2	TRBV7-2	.	ASSLDSHGELF
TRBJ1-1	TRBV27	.	ASSLLGFYRDTEAF
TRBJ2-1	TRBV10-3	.	AISIEGRGYNEQF
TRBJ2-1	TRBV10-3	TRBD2	AISSKAGGPYDEQF
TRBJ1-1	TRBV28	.	ASSPTGNTEAF
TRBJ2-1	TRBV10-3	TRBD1	AISRDSYNEQF
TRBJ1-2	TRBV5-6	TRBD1	ASSLRTRDRRRGYT
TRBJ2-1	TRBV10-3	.	AISYGVDNREQF
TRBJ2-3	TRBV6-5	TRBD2	ASKRGDNEFHTQY
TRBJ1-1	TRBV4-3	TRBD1	ASSQLLPPKGAWNTEAF
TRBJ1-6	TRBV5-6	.	ASRGTGGSPLH
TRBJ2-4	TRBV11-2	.	ASSTSQGELAKNIQY
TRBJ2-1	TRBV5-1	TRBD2	ASTQTSGINEQF
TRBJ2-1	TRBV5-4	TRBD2	ASSWGTGGEQF